This is a list of T cell receptor beta chains from one sample in a study of beta chain features in type 1 diabetes. Measured with immunoSEQ multiplex PCR; TCRdb has only the in-frame clones, and not every one. Seen here are about 470,000 clones, about 30% observed once, and the top ten hold around 0.065%. The sample was naive CD4+ T cells from blood. Source of these receptors: a man younger than 30 in good health. Each CDR3 is given with its conserved first and last residue. The D gene is left open where the match is weak. Clone size appears in some rows only: once, few, many, or a class for an expanded clone.

CDR3 protein: CSARAIDTQYF
CDR3 DNA: TGCAGTGCTAGAGCGATAGATACGCAGTATTTT
V gene: TRBV20-1
clone size: few
J gene: TRBJ2-3
D gene: .

CDR3 protein: CASSKPGQPHNEQFF
CDR3 DNA: TGTGCCAGCAGCAAACCGGGACAGCCGCACAATGAGCAGTTCTTC
V gene: TRBV9
clone size: .
J gene: TRBJ2-1
D gene: TRBD1

CDR3 protein: CASSSRTGSSYEQYF
CDR3 DNA: TGCGCCAGCAGCTCCCGGACTGGGAGCTCCTACGAGCAGTACTTC
V gene: TRBV5-1
clone size: few
J gene: TRBJ2-7
D gene: .

CDR3 protein: CAISESSYEQYF
CDR3 DNA: TGTGCCATCAGTGAGTCGTCATACGAGCAGTACTTC
V gene: TRBV10-3
clone size: .
J gene: TRBJ2-7
D gene: .

CDR3 protein: CASIPPGVAKNIQYF
CDR3 DNA: TGTGCCAGCATCCCCCCCGGGGTTGCCAAAAACATTCAGTACTTC
V gene: TRBV7-2
clone size: .
J gene: TRBJ2-4
D gene: .

CDR3 protein: CAWSIGVSGNTIYF
CDR3 DNA: TGTGCCTGGAGTATCGGGGTCTCTGGAAACACCATATATTTT
V gene: TRBV30
clone size: .
J gene: TRBJ1-3
D gene: .

CDR3 protein: CASSPSGTSYNEQFF
CDR3 DNA: TGTGCCAGCAGCCCGTCGGGGACTAGTTACAATGAGCAGTTCTTC
V gene: TRBV7-2
clone size: .
J gene: TRBJ2-1
D gene: TRBD2

CDR3 protein: CSASRDSYEQYF
CDR3 DNA: TGCAGCGCCTCCCGGGACAGCTACGAGCAGTACTTC
V gene: TRBV29-1
clone size: few
J gene: TRBJ2-7
D gene: TRBD1

CDR3 protein: CASSFSPLGPYEQYF
CDR3 DNA: TGTGCCAGCAGCTTCAGTCCCCTAGGCCCCTACGAGCAGTACTTC
V gene: TRBV5-4
clone size: few
J gene: TRBJ2-7
D gene: .

CDR3 protein: CSVEDRRQGAGTEAFF
CDR3 DNA: TGCAGCGTTGAAGATCGTCGGCAGGGGGCAGGCACTGAAGCTTTCTTT
V gene: TRBV29-1
clone size: once
J gene: TRBJ1-1
D gene: TRBD1

CDR3 protein: CAIIISRTGEAFF
CDR3 DNA: TGTGCCATCATTATTTCCCGAACAGGTGAAGCTTTCTTT
V gene: TRBV10-3
clone size: few
J gene: TRBJ1-1
D gene: .

CDR3 protein: CAWSVRLADDNEQFF
CDR3 DNA: TGTGCCTGGAGTGTTAGACTAGCGGACGACAATGAGCAGTTCTTC
V gene: TRBV30
clone size: .
J gene: TRBJ2-1
D gene: TRBD2

CDR3 protein: CATSGSNEQFF
CDR3 DNA: TGTGCCACCAGCGGTAGCAATGAGCAGTTCTTC
V gene: TRBV15
clone size: .
J gene: TRBJ2-1
D gene: .

CDR3 protein: CASSTDGTRGSGELFF
CDR3 DNA: TGTGCCAGCAGCACAGATGGGACCCGAGGCAGCGGGGAGCTGTTTTTT
V gene: TRBV7-9
clone size: .
J gene: TRBJ2-2
D gene: .

CDR3 protein: CASSSLAGVIYEQYF
CDR3 DNA: TGTGCCAGCAGCTCCCTAGCGGGAGTCATCTACGAGCAGTACTTC
V gene: TRBV7-2
clone size: .
J gene: TRBJ2-7
D gene: TRBD2

CDR3 protein: CASSLDPYNEQFF
CDR3 DNA: TGTGCCAGCAGCTTGGACCCCTACAATGAGCAGTTCTTC
V gene: TRBV5-5
clone size: few
J gene: TRBJ2-1
D gene: .

CDR3 protein: CASSSGIHTLSSYNEQFF
CDR3 DNA: TGTGCCAGCAGCTCCGGGATTCACACTCTTAGCTCCTACAATGAGCAGTTCTTC
V gene: TRBV7-6
clone size: once
J gene: TRBJ2-1
D gene: .

CDR3 protein: CASSLEEETETYF
CDR3 DNA: TGTGCCAGCAGCTTAGAGGAGGAGACAGAGACGTACTTC
V gene: TRBV7-9
clone size: .
J gene: TRBJ2-7
D gene: .

CDR3 protein: CAWSVILDRVNTGELFF
CDR3 DNA: TGTGCCTGGAGTGTGATCCTTGACAGGGTGAACACCGGGGAGCTGTTTTTT
V gene: TRBV30
clone size: .
J gene: TRBJ2-2
D gene: TRBD1

CDR3 protein: CASGLAGGGNEQFF
CDR3 DNA: TGTGCCAGCGGACTAGCGGGAGGAGGAAATGAGCAGTTCTTC
V gene: TRBV7-9
clone size: few
J gene: TRBJ2-1
D gene: TRBD2

CDR3 protein: CASSFGSGDTDTQYF
CDR3 DNA: TGTGCCAGCAGTTTCGGTAGCGGGGACACAGATACGCAGTATTTT
V gene: TRBV7-9
clone size: .
J gene: TRBJ2-3
D gene: TRBD2

CDR3 protein: CASSRPSRGSIYEQYF
CDR3 DNA: TGCGCCAGCAGTCGACCCAGTCGCGGGAGTATCTACGAGCAGTACTTC
V gene: TRBV23-1
clone size: .
J gene: TRBJ2-7
D gene: TRBD2

CDR3 protein: CASRRTSGRSNEQFF
CDR3 DNA: TGTGCCAGCAGAAGGACTAGCGGGAGGTCCAATGAGCAGTTCTTC
V gene: TRBV28
clone size: .
J gene: TRBJ2-1
D gene: TRBD2

CDR3 protein: CASSPSGRATDTQYF
CDR3 DNA: TGTGCCAGCTCACCTAGCGGGAGGGCCACAGATACGCAGTATTTT
V gene: TRBV18
clone size: .
J gene: TRBJ2-3
D gene: TRBD2

CDR3 protein: CASSYRVSTNEQFF
CDR3 DNA: TGTGCCAGCAGTTACAGAGTCTCTACCAATGAGCAGTTCTTC
V gene: TRBV6-6
clone size: few
J gene: TRBJ2-1
D gene: .

CDR3 protein: CASSPSGPSGETQYF
CDR3 DNA: TGTGCCAGTAGCCCTTCAGGGCCCTCCGGGGAGACCCAGTACTTC
V gene: TRBV19
clone size: few
J gene: TRBJ2-5
D gene: .

CDR3 protein: CASSYDGTSNNEQFF
CDR3 DNA: TGTGCCAGCAGTTACGATGGGACTTCTAACAATGAGCAGTTCTTC
V gene: TRBV6-5
clone size: few
J gene: TRBJ2-1
D gene: .

CDR3 protein: CASSLEGAAAQYF
CDR3 DNA: TGTGCCAGCAGCCTGGAGGGAGCAGCCGCCCAGTACTTC
V gene: TRBV7-9
clone size: .
J gene: TRBJ2-5
D gene: .

CDR3 protein: CSVEDRGYEQYF
CDR3 DNA: TGCAGCGTTGAAGATCGTGGCTACGAGCAGTACTTC
V gene: TRBV29-1
clone size: few
J gene: TRBJ2-7
D gene: .

CDR3 protein: CASSRRNRDSTYEQYF
CDR3 DNA: TGCGCCAGCAGTCGCCGAAACCGGGACAGCACCTACGAGCAGTACTTC
V gene: TRBV23-1
clone size: .
J gene: TRBJ2-7
D gene: TRBD1

CDR3 protein: CASRTSGAKNIQYF
CDR3 DNA: TGTGCCAGCAGGACCTCCGGGGCCAAAAACATTCAGTACTTC
V gene: TRBV28
clone size: few
J gene: TRBJ2-4
D gene: .

CDR3 protein: CASSLMSPGLISQETQYF
CDR3 DNA: TGTGCCAGCAGCTTAATGAGTCCGGGGCTAATATCTCAAGAGACCCAGTACTTC
V gene: TRBV7-2
clone size: .
J gene: TRBJ2-5
D gene: .

CDR3 protein: CASSVGRGRETQYF
CDR3 DNA: TGTGCCAGCAGCGTCGGTCGGGGTCGGGAGACCCAGTACTTC
V gene: TRBV7-2
clone size: few
J gene: TRBJ2-5
D gene: .

CDR3 protein: CASSVITNQPQHF
CDR3 DNA: TGTGCCAGTAGTGTCATAACCAATCAGCCCCAGCATTTT
V gene: TRBV19
clone size: few
J gene: TRBJ1-5
D gene: .

CDR3 protein: CSVRQGARDEQYF
CDR3 DNA: TGCAGCGTTAGACAGGGGGCGCGGGACGAGCAGTACTTC
V gene: TRBV29-1
clone size: few
J gene: TRBJ2-7
D gene: TRBD1

CDR3 protein: CASSQIPSGANVLTF
CDR3 DNA: TGCGCCAGCAGCCAAATTCCCTCTGGGGCCAACGTCCTGACTTTC
V gene: TRBV4-3
clone size: few
J gene: TRBJ2-6
D gene: .

CDR3 protein: CASSQVGELKTQYF
CDR3 DNA: TGTGCCAGCAGCCAAGTCGGGGAGCTGAAGACCCAGTACTTC
V gene: TRBV4-2
clone size: few
J gene: TRBJ2-5
D gene: .

CDR3 protein: CASSEGNRGGRQETQYF
CDR3 DNA: TGTGCCAGCAGCGAGGGGAACAGGGGAGGTCGCCAAGAGACCCAGTACTTC
V gene: TRBV9
clone size: .
J gene: TRBJ2-5
D gene: .

CDR3 protein: CASSRLVNEQFF
CDR3 DNA: TGCGCCAGCAGCCGGCTAGTAAATGAGCAGTTCTTC
V gene: TRBV5-1
clone size: .
J gene: TRBJ2-1
D gene: .

CDR3 protein: CSADRDRGGTQYF
CDR3 DNA: TGCAGCGCAGACCGGGACAGGGGTGGGACCCAGTACTTC
V gene: TRBV29-1
clone size: .
J gene: TRBJ2-5
D gene: TRBD1

CDR3 protein: CASAGQIYNEQFF
CDR3 DNA: TGTGCCAGTGCGGGACAGATCTACAATGAGCAGTTCTTC
V gene: TRBV19
clone size: .
J gene: TRBJ2-1
D gene: .

CDR3 protein: CASSEALAGFQETQYF
CDR3 DNA: TGTGCCAGCAGTGAAGCGCTGGCGGGGTTCCAAGAGACCCAGTACTTC
V gene: TRBV2
clone size: .
J gene: TRBJ2-5
D gene: .

CDR3 protein: CASSATGEGMYGEKLFF
CDR3 DNA: TGTGCCAGCAGCGCGACCGGGGAGGGAATGTATGGTGAAAAACTGTTTTTT
V gene: TRBV9
clone size: once
J gene: TRBJ1-4
D gene: .

CDR3 protein: CASSPRRADTQYF
CDR3 DNA: TGTGCCAGCAGCCCTCGACGGGCAGATACGCAGTATTTT
V gene: TRBV7-9
clone size: .
J gene: TRBJ2-3
D gene: .

CDR3 protein: CATSGRYNEQFF
CDR3 DNA: TGTGCCACCAGCGGACGGTACAATGAGCAGTTCTTC
V gene: TRBV15
clone size: .
J gene: TRBJ2-1
D gene: .

CDR3 protein: CASSQVSSSQKPQHF
CDR3 DNA: TGCGCCAGCAGCCAAGTCTCGTCCAGTCAGAAGCCCCAGCATTTT
V gene: TRBV4-1
clone size: few
J gene: TRBJ1-5
D gene: .